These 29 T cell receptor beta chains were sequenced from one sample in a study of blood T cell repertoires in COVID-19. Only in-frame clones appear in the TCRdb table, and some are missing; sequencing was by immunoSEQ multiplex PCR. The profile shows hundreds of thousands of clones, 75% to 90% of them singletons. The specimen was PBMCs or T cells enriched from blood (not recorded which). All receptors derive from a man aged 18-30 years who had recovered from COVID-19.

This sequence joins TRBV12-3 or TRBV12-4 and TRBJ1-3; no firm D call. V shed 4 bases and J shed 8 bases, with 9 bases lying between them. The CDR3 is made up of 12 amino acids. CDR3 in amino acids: CASSSSGDTIYF. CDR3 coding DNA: TGTGCCAGCAGTTCCTCGGGAGACACCATATATTTT.

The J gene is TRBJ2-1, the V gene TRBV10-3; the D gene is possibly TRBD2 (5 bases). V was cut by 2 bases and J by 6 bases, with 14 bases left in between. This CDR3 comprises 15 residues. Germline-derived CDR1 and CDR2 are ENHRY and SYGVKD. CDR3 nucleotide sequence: TGTGCCATCAGTGAGGACGGGATAAACGGCAATGAGCAGTTCTTC. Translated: CAISEDGINGNEQFF.

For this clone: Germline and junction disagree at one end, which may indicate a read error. In DNA, the CDR3 is TGTGCCAGCAGTTTAAACAGTTACTTC. It specifies CASSLNSYF. The chain has TRBV27 and TRBJ1-2; D not resolved. Germline V lookup: CDR1 MNHEY, CDR2 SMNVEV (reference sequence). This CDR3 region has 9 residues.

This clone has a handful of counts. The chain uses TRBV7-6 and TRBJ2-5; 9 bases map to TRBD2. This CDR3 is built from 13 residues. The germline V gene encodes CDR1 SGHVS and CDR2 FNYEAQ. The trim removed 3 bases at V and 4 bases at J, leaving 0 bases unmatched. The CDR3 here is CASSFSGRETQYF. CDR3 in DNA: TGTGCCAGCAGCTTTAGCGGGAGAGAGACCCAGTACTTC.

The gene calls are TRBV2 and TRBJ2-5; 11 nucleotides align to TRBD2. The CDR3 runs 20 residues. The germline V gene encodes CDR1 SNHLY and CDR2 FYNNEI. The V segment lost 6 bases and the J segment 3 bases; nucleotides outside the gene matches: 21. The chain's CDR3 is CASREIQKTSGSGGKETQYF. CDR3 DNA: TGTGCCAGCAGGGAGATCCAGAAAACTAGCGGGAGCGGTGGAAAAGAGACCCAGTACTTC. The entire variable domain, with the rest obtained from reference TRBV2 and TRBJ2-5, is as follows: EPEVTQTPSHQVTQMGQEVILRCVPISNHLYFYWYRQILGQKVEFLVSFYNNEISEKSEIFDDQFSVERPDGSNFTLKIRSTKLEDSAMYFCASREIQKTSGSGGKETQYFGPGTRLLVL.

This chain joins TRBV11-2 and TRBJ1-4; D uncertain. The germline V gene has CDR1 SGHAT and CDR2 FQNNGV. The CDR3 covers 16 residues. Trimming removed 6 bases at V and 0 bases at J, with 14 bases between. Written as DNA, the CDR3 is TGTGCCAGCAGTTCCTCTAGGTATTCAACTAATGAAAAACTGTTTTTT. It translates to CASSSSRYSTNEKLFF.

This CDR3 reads CASSSFGGQPQHF. CDR3 bases: TGTGCCAGCAGCTCCTTCGGAGGTCAGCCCCAGCATTTT. The chain employs TRBV5-8 and TRBJ1-5; D is ambiguous. CDR1 SGHTS and CDR2 YDEGEE come from the germline V gene. Trimming cost V 3 bases and J 6 bases, with 10 bases left between them. The length of the CDR3 is 13 residues. Combining the CDR3 with reference TRBV5-8 and TRBJ1-5 gives the whole variable domain EAGVTQSPTHLIKTRGQQATLRCSPISGHTSVYWYQQALGLGLQFLLWYDEGEERNRGNFPPRFSGRQFPNYSSELNVNALELEDSALYLCASSSFGGQPQHFGDGTRLSIL.

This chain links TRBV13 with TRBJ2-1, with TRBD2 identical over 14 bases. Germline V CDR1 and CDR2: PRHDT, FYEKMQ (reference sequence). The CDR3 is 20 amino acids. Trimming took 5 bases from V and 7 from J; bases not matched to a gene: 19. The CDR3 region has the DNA TGTGCCAGCAGCGATACCTTACCACGGACTAGCGGGAGGTCTGTAAATGAGCAGTTCTTC. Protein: CASSDTLPRTSGRSVNEQFF.

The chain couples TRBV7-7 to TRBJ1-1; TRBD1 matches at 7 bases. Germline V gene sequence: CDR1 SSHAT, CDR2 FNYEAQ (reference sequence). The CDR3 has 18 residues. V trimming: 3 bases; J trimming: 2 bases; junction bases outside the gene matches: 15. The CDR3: CASSFDTGTDAHNTEAFF. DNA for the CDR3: TGTGCCAGCAGCTTCGATACCGGGACAGACGCACACAACACTGAAGCTTTCTTT.

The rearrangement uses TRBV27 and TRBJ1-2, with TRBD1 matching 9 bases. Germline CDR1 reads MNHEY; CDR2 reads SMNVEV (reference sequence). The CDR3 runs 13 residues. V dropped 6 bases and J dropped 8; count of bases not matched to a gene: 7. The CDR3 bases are TGTGCCAGCAGACTGACAGGGGGTAGGGGCTACACCTTC. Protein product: CASRLTGGRGYTF.

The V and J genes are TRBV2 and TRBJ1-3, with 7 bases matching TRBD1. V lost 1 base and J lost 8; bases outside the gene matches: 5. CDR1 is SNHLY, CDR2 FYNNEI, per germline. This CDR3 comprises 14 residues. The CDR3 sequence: CASSEGQGWDTIYF. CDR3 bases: TGTGCCAGCAGTGAAGGACAGGGTTGGGACACCATATATTTT.

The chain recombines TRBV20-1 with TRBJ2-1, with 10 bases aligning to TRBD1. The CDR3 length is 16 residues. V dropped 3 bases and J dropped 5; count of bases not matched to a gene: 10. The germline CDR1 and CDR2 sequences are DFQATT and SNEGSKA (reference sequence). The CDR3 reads CSASLYYDRGHNEQFF. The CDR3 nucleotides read TGCAGTGCTAGTCTTTACTATGACAGGGGGCACAATGAGCAGTTCTTC.

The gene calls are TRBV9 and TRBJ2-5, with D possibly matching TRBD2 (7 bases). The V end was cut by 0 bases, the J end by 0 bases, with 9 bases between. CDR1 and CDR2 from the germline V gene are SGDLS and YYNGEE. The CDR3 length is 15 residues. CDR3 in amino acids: CASSVAGGDQETQYF. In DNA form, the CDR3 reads TGTGCCAGCAGCGTAGCGGGGGGCGACCAAGAGACCCAGTACTTC. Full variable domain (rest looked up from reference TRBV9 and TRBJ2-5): DSGVTQTPKHLITATGQRVTLRCSPRSGDLSVYWYQQSLDQGLQFLIQYYNGEERAKGNILERFSAQQFPDLHSELNLSSLELGDSALYFCASSVAGGDQETQYFGPGTRLLVL.

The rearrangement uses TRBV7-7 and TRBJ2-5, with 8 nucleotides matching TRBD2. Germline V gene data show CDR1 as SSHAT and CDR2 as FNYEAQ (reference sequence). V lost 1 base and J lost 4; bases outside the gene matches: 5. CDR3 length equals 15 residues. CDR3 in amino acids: CASSLDGRGSETQYF. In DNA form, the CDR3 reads TGTGCCAGCAGCTTAGACGGGAGGGGCTCAGAGACCCAGTACTTC.

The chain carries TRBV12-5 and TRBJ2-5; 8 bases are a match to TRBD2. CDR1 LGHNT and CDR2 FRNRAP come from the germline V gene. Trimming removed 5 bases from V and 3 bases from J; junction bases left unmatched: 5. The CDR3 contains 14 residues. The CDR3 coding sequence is TGTGCTAGTGGTCGGGGGGGGCAGGAAGAGACCCAGTACTTC. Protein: CASGRGGQEETQYF.

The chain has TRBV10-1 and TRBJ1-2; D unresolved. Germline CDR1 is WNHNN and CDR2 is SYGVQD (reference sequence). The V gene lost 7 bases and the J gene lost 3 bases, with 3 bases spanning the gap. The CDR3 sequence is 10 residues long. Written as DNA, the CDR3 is TGCGCCAGCAACTACTATGGCTACACCTTC. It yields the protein CASNYYGYTF.

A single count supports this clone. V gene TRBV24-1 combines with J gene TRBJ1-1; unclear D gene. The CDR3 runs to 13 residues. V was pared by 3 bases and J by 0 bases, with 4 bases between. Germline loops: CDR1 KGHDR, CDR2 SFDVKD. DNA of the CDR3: TGTGCCACCAGTGATCAAATGAACACTGAAGCTTTCTTT. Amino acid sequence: CATSDQMNTEAFF.

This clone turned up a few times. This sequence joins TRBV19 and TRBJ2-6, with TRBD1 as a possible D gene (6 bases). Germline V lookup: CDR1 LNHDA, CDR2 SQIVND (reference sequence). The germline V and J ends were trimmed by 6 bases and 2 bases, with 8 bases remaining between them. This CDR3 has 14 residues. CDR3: CASRSGAGANVLTF. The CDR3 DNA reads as TGTGCCAGTAGATCAGGGGCTGGGGCCAACGTCCTGACTTTC.

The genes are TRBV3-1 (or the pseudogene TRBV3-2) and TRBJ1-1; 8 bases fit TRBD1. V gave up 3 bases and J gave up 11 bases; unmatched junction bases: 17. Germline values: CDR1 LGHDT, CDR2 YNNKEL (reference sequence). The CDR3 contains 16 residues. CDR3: CASSHTRQGHTRTAFF. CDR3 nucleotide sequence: TGTGCCAGCAGCCACACCAGACAGGGGCACACGAGAACTGCTTTCTTT.

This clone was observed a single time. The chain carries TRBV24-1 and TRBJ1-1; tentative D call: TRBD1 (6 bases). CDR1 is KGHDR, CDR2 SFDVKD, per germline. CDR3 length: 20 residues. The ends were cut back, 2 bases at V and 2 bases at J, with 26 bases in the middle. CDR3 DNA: TGTGCCACCAGTGATTCTCCAGAAAGGGGCCGGACAGCAGTAAACACTGAAGCTTTCTTT. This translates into CATSDSPERGRTAVNTEAFF.

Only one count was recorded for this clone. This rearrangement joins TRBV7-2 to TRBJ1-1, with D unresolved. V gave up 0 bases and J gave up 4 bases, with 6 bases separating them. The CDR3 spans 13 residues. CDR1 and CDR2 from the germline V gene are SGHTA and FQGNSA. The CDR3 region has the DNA TGTGCCAGCAGCTTAGCGGAGGGCACTGAAGCTTTCTTT. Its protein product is CASSLAEGTEAFF.

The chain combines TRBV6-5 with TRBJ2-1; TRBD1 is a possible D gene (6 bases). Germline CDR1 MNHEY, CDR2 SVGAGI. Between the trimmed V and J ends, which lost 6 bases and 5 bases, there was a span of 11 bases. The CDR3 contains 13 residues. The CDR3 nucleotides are TGTGCCAGCAGCCCCGGACAGCACAATGAGCAGTTCTTC. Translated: CASSPGQHNEQFF.

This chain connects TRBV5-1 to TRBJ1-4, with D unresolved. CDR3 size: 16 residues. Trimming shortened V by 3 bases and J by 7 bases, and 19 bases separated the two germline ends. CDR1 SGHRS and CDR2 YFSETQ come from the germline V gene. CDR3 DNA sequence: TGCGCCAGCAGCTCCGGGTCCCTCACTGAAGGTGAAAAACTGTTTTTT. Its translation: CASSSGSLTEGEKLFF.

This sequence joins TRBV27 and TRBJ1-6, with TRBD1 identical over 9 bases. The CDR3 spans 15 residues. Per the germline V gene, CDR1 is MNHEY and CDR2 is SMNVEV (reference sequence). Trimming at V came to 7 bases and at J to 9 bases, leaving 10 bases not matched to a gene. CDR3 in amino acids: CASTTTDRGGSPLHF. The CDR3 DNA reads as TGTGCCAGCACCACTACGGACAGGGGCGGTTCACCCCTCCACTTT.

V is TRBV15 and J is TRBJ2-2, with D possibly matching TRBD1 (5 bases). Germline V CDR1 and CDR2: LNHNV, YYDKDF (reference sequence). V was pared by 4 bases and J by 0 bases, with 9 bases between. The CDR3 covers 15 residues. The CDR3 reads CATSIMTANTGELFF. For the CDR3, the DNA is TGTGCCACCAGCATCATGACAGCGAACACCGGGGAGCTGTTTTTT.

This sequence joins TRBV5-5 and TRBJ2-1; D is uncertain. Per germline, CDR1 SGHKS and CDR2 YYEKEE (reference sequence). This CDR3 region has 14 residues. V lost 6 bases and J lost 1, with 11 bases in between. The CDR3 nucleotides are TGTGCCAGCACCCTTCAGTGGTCCTACAATGAGCAGTTCTTC. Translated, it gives CASTLQWSYNEQFF.

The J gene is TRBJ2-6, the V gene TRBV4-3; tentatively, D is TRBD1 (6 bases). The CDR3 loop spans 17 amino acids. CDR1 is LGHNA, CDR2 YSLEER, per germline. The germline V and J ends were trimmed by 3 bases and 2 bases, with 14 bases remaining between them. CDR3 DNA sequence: TGCGCCAGCAGCCATACGACAGGCCCTACTGGGGCCAACGTCCTGACTTTC. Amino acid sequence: CASSHTTGPTGANVLTF.

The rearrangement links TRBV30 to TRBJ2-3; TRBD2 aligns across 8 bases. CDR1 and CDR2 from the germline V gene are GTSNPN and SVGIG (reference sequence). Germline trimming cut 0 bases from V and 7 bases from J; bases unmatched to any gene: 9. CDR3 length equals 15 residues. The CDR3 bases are TGTGCCTGGAGTGTACGGGGTAGCGGGACAAATACGCAGTATTTT. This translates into CAWSVRGSGTNTQYF.

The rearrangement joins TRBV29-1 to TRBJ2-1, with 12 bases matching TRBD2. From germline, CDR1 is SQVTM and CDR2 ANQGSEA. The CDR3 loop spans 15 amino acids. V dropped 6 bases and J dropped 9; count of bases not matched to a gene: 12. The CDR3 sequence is CSVIPSGRALGEQFF. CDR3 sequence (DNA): TGCAGCGTAATTCCTAGCGGGAGGGCCTTAGGTGAGCAGTTCTTC.